One and the same sample provided the 9 T cell receptor beta chains below, sequenced in a study of blood T cell repertoires in COVID-19. The protocol was immunoSEQ multiplex PCR, while the TCRdb copy is restricted to in-frame clones and leaves out a portion. The sample holds around 130,000 clones; about 85% are singletons and the top ten take 3.5% to 4.5%. The source material was peripheral blood. These receptors were taken from a man between 60 and 70 years old with acute or convalescent COVID-19.

The rearrangement uses TRBV7-2 and TRBJ2-1; possibly TRBD2 for D (5 bases). Trimming cost V 4 bases and J 5 bases, with 15 bases left between them. Germline V lookup: CDR1 SGHTA, CDR2 FQGNSA. This CDR3 region has 15 residues. The CDR3 nucleotides read TGTGCCAGCAGCTCCGGACTCCTGCCGGACAATGAGCAGTTCTTC. Its translation is CASSSGLLPDNEQFF.

This clone was counted between two and nine times. The chain links TRBV20-1 to TRBJ2-1; 11 bases are a match to TRBD2. The V gene end was trimmed by 3 bases and the J gene end by 8 bases; junction bases not matched to a gene: 6. Germline CDR1 reads DFQATT; CDR2 reads SNEGSKA (reference sequence). The CDR3 sequence is 14 residues long. CDR3 region: CSASRLAGGDEQFF. CDR3 DNA: TGCAGTGCTAGTCGCCTAGCGGGAGGAGATGAGCAGTTCTTC.

The chain carries TRBV9 and TRBJ2-7, with D possibly being TRBD1 (5 bases). CDR3 size: 13 residues. Germline V gives CDR1 SGDLS, CDR2 YYNGEE. V shed 0 bases and J shed 6 bases, with 10 bases lying between them. CDR3 DNA sequence: TGTGCCAGCAGCGTAGGAGACAGCGCCGAGCAGTACTTC. It yields the protein CASSVGDSAEQYF.

The chain combines TRBV7-9 with TRBJ2-5; tentative D call: TRBD1 (6 bases). CDR3 length: 14 residues. Germline V CDR1 and CDR2: SEHNR, FQNEAQ (reference sequence). Trimming pared 5 bases from V and 2 bases from J, leaving 12 bases between. The CDR3 nucleotides are TGTGCCAGCAGCCCGTGGACAGTACAAGAGACCCAGTACTTC. Residues: CASSPWTVQETQYF.

The CDR3 loop is CASSQISTSGISTDTQYF. The CDR3 region has the DNA TGTGCCAGCAGCCAAATATCGACTAGCGGAATCAGCACAGATACGCAGTATTTT. The chain has TRBV3-1 (or the pseudogene TRBV3-2) and TRBJ2-3; 9 bases are shared with TRBD2. Germline V gene data show CDR1 as LGHDT and CDR2 as YNNKEL (reference sequence). The CDR3 is 18 amino acids. Trimming cost V 2 bases and J 0 bases; bases outside gene matches: 9.

This chain uses TRBV7-2 with TRBJ1-2, with 7 bases lining up with TRBD1. CDR1 and CDR2 (germline): SGHTA, FQGNSA. The CDR3 is 16 amino acids. V gave up 5 bases and J gave up 1 base; unmatched junction bases: 10. For the CDR3, the DNA is TGTGCCAGCAGCAAAGCCGGGACAGAGATTAACTATGGCTACACCTTC. It codes for CASSKAGTEINYGYTF.

In its sample, this clone was seen once. The J gene is TRBJ2-3, the V gene TRBV7-3; 9 bases agree with TRBD2. Trimming at V came to 0 bases and at J to 1 base, leaving 11 bases not matched to a gene. CDR1 SGHTA and CDR2 FQGTGA come from the germline V gene. The CDR3 runs 19 residues. As DNA, the CDR3 is TGTGCCAGCAGCTTAACGGCTAGCGGGGCCGGGGCTCGCACAGATACGCAGTATTTT. This sequence encodes CASSLTASGAGARTDTQYF. Full variable domain (missing parts from reference TRBV7-3 and TRBJ2-3): GAGVSQTPSNKVTEKGKYVELRCDPISGHTALYWYRQSLGQGPEFLIYFQGTGAADDSGLPNDRFFAVRPEGSVSTLKIQRTERGDSAVYLCASSLTASGAGARTDTQYFGPGTRLTVL.

The chain uses TRBV28 and TRBJ2-7; D call uncertain. V lost 5 bases to trimming and J lost 1 base, with 3 bases between them. The CDR3 is 11 residues long. Germline V gives CDR1 MDHEN, CDR2 SYDVKM. The chain's CDR3 is CASSQSYEQYF. CDR3 DNA: TGTGCCAGCAGTCAATCCTACGAGCAGTACTTC. Combining the CDR3 with reference TRBV28 and TRBJ2-7 gives the whole variable domain DVKVTQSSRYLVKRTGEKVFLECVQDMDHENMFWYRQDPGLGLRLIYFSYDVKMKEKGDIPEGYSVSREKKERFSLILESASTNQTSMYLCASSQSYEQYFGPGTRLTVT.

The chain carries TRBV7-2 and TRBJ1-1; D may be TRBD1 (6 bases). With 1 base removed from V and 1 base from J, the gap between germline ends came to 10 bases. The CDR3 loop spans 15 amino acids. Germline V gives CDR1 SGHTA, CDR2 FQGNSA. The CDR3 region is CASSLDWGPNTEAFF. The CDR3 DNA is TGTGCCAGCAGCTTAGATTGGGGGCCGAACACTGAAGCTTTCTTT.